This T cell receptor beta chain was captured by sequencing in a study of blood T cell repertoires in COVID-19. The method was immunoSEQ multiplex PCR; TCRdb's version includes in-frame clones alone and lacks a portion of them. The sample shows fewer than 200,000 clones, about 80% of them seen only once. After removal of 0 bases from V and 9 bases from J, the junction contained 5 bases not matched to a gene. Per the germline V gene, CDR1 is GTSNPN and CDR2 is SVGIG (reference sequence). CDR3 length: 14 amino acids. This sequence originates from a man between 45 and 60 years old who had recovered from COVID-19. The genes are TRBV30 and TRBJ1-6; 7 nucleotides line up with TRBD1. Sequencing input: PBMCs or T cells enriched from blood (not recorded which). The CDR3 loop is CAWSVQGGSSPLHF. In nucleotides, the CDR3 is TGTGCCTGGAGTGTTCAGGGGGGCTCTTCACCCCTCCACTTT.